These 15 T cell receptor beta chains were all obtained from the same sample, sequenced in a study of blood T cells in healthy people across ages (dated by TCRdb to 2014 to 2015). The library came from 5' RACE. Sequencing took place on an Illumina HiSeq 2500. A second PCR of about 7 to 12 cycles was run with a J-beta primer mix and a sample-barcoded 5' primer. TCRdb took the public reads, trimmed them with fastp at Q25, ran MiXCR for clone calling and kept in-frame beta chains. When rows share a CDR3 protein, they turn into one entry using the most common DNA and genes. This sample lists 650,000 to 700,000 distinct CDR3 sequences; about 30% were detected once. The ten largest clonotypes hold approximately 15% of the sample. Sequenced sample: blood. These receptors originate from a woman at least 80 years old in good health. Donor details come from another sample of the same person, matched by shared clones.

The V call is TRBV27, the J call TRBJ1-4; no reliable D call. CDR3 length equals 13 residues. The V end lost 2 bases, the J end lost 5 bases, and 6 bases lay between the germline ends. Germline CDR1 MNHEY, CDR2 SMNVEV (reference sequence). CDR3 DNA sequence: TGTGCCAGCAGTTTACGTAACAATGAAAAACTGTTTTTT. Encoded protein: CASSLRNNEKLFF.

This clonotype appeared many times. The chain joins TRBV7-2 to TRBJ2-7, with 8 bases identical to TRBD2. The CDR3 consists of 16 residues. The germline V gene has CDR1 SGHTA and CDR2 FQGNSA. V shed 2 bases and J 5 bases; nucleotides not matched to a gene: 11. DNA for the CDR3: TGTGCCAGCAGCTTAAGCGGGACTAGGGTCCTAGACGAGCAGTACTTC. Translated, it gives CASSLSGTRVLDEQYF.

Many counts were recorded for this clonotype. This sequence joins TRBV15 and TRBJ2-1; D ambiguous. Per the germline V gene, CDR1 is LNHNV and CDR2 is YYDKDF (reference sequence). Deletions cut 8 bases from V and 2 bases from J, with 19 bases between. This CDR3 comprises 16 residues. CDR3: CATGPIFAGAYNEQFF. The CDR3 DNA reads as TGTGCCACCGGGCCCATCTTTGCTGGGGCCTACAATGAGCAGTTCTTC.

This clonotype was seen many times. The rearrangement links TRBV10-3 to TRBJ2-5; D not resolved. CDR1 is ENHRY, CDR2 SYGVKD, per germline. The CDR3 runs to 16 residues. V lost 2 bases to trimming and J lost 5 bases, with 18 bases between them. CDR3 in DNA: TGTGCCATCAGTGAGGGTTCAGTGGGCCGTTGGGAGACCCAGTACTTC. It encodes CAISEGSVGRWETQYF.

This clonotype was recorded at least ten times. The chain is built from TRBV24-1 and TRBJ2-5; possible D gene TRBD1, 6 bases. The CDR3 totals 16 residues. The V end was cut by 2 bases, the J end by 5 bases, with 17 bases between. Germline CDR1 reads KGHDR; CDR2 reads SFDVKD. CDR3 sequence reads: CATSDWSGQTGETQYF. DNA of the CDR3: TGTGCCACCAGTGATTGGTCAGGACAGACCGGGGAGACCCAGTACTTC.

V is TRBV7-2 and J is TRBJ2-7, with D possibly TRBD1 on 6 matching bases. The CDR3 covers 13 residues. Germline V gene data show CDR1 as SGHTA and CDR2 as FQGNSA. The ends were cut back, 1 base at V and 7 bases at J, with 11 bases in the middle. CDR3 protein: CASSLGGHPEQYF. DNA for the CDR3: TGTGCCAGCAGCTTAGGGGGACACCCAGAGCAGTACTTC.

This clonotype occurred a few times. This sequence may be a read error, since a much larger clone differs from it by one base. The chain couples TRBV12-3 or TRBV12-4 to TRBJ2-3; 7 bases line up with TRBD1. The CDR3 has 14 amino acids. The CDR3 here is CASSLGTGADTQCF. The CDR3 DNA reads TGTGCCAGCAGTTTAGGCACAGGGGCAGATACGCAGTGTTTT.

This clonotype was observed a few times. The chain employs TRBV29-1 and TRBJ1-1; D remains unclear. This CDR3 region has 8 residues. Germline V gives CDR1 SQVTM, CDR2 ANQGSEA. Trimming stripped 3 bases from V and 11 bases from J, with 4 bases between. CDR3: CSVDRAFF. The CDR3 DNA follows: TGCAGCGTTGATCGTGCTTTCTTT.

This clonotype was counted at least ten times. This chain links TRBV20-1 with TRBJ2-5; 11 bases align to TRBD2. The CDR3 totals 14 residues. The V segment lost 6 bases and the J segment 3 bases; nucleotides outside the gene matches: 6. The germline V gene has CDR1 DFQATT and CDR2 SNEGSKA (reference sequence). In nucleotides, the CDR3 is TGCAGTGCACATCCACTAGCGGGGGAAGAGACCCAGTACTTC. Its translation: CSAHPLAGEETQYF.

Ten or more counts support this clonotype. A much larger clone differs by one base, so this may be a read error. The genes are TRBV7-2 and TRBJ2-1; tentatively, D is TRBD2 (5 bases). TRBJ2-7 matches the DNA end more closely, so the J call is doubtful. Looked up from germline, CDR1 is SGHTA and CDR2 is FQGNSA. The CDR3 has 16 amino acids. CDR3 DNA sequence: TGTGCCAGCAGCCTACGGACTCCGGCCCCTTACAATGAGCAGTACTTC. It encodes CASSLRTPAPYNEQYF.

This clonotype appeared many times. The CDR3 spells CASSLSGGVKETQYF. CDR3 bases: TGTGCCAGCAGTCTTAGCGGGGGGGTAAAAGAGACCCAGTACTTC. V gene TRBV2 combines with J gene TRBJ2-5, with 11 bases fitting TRBD2. Germline V gene sequence: CDR1 SNHLY, CDR2 FYNNEI. With 5 bases clipped from V and 3 bases from J, the junction kept 5 bases outside the gene matches. This CDR3 spans 15 amino acids.

The chain uses TRBV27 and TRBJ2-1, with 10 bases identical to TRBD2. The CDR3 is 16 residues long. The V segment lost 3 bases and the J segment 10 bases; nucleotides outside the gene matches: 12. Germline loops: CDR1 MNHEY, CDR2 SMNVEV (reference sequence). This chain's CDR3 is CASSFRASGRAYEQFF. The CDR3 DNA follows: TGTGCCAGCAGTTTTCGGGCGAGCGGGAGGGCGTACGAGCAGTTCTTC.

In its sample, this clonotype was seen many times. The J gene is TRBJ2-5, the V gene TRBV6-6; D might be TRBD1 (6 bases). Per germline, CDR1 MNHNY and CDR2 SVGAGI (reference sequence). This CDR3 is 15 amino acids long. V lost 5 bases and J 4 bases, leaving 17 bases between the germline ends. The CDR3 bases are TGTGCCAGCAGTGACCAGGGGCGGAGTGGAGAGACCCAGTACTTC. It specifies CASSDQGRSGETQYF.

A few counts support this clonotype. The chain combines TRBV12-3 or TRBV12-4 with TRBJ1-1, with a weak D call TRBD1 (6 bases). This CDR3 has 15 residues. The V end was cut by 5 bases, the J end by 0 bases, with 13 bases between. In DNA form, the CDR3 reads TGTGCCAGCAGTAAAGGGGGTTCAATGAACACTGAAGCTTTCTTT. Translated, it gives CASSKGGSMNTEAFF.

Many counts were recorded for this clonotype. The chain is built from TRBV12-3 or TRBV12-4 and TRBJ2-3; 7 bases map to TRBD1. This CDR3 has 16 residues. V lost 5 bases and J lost 3; bases outside the gene matches: 11. Here the CDR3 reads CASSRPGQGVTDTQYF. The DNA of the CDR3 is TGTGCCAGCAGTCGACCGGGGCAGGGGGTTACAGATACGCAGTATTTT.